The next 16 T cell receptor beta chains were all read from a single sample in a study of cytomegalovirus exposure and HLA in healthy donors. The PCR had 60 Vbeta and 13 Jbeta primers. Sequenced by immunoSEQ multiplex PCR; TCRdb stores in-frame clones only, minus some. The sample contains roughly 130,000 clones, around 79% of which appear only once. Sequencing was carried out using PBMCs. Every receptor here comes from a woman aged 45-65 years in good health and CMV-seropositive.

This sequence joins TRBV28 and TRBJ2-7; possible D gene TRBD2, 6 bases. Trimming took off 11 bases at V and 7 bases at J, with 18 bases between the two ends. Per germline, CDR1 MDHEN and CDR2 SYDVKM. The length of the CDR3 is 12 residues. The CDR3: CAYSRGGKEQYF. The CDR3 nucleotides read TGTGCCTACTCGAGGGGCGGGAAGGAGCAGTACTTC.

The chain couples TRBV5-4 to TRBJ1-2; a possible D gene is TRBD1 (5 bases). CDR1 and CDR2 (germline): SGHNT, YYREEE (reference sequence). With 3 bases removed from V and 3 bases from J, the gap between germline ends came to 12 bases. The CDR3 has 14 amino acids. This CDR3 reads CASSSGGEDYGYTF. As DNA, the CDR3 is TGTGCCAGCAGCTCCGGAGGGGAGGACTATGGCTACACCTTC.

The V call is TRBV30, the J call TRBJ1-5; 8 nucleotides agree with TRBD1. The length of the CDR3 is 13 residues. CDR1 and CDR2 (germline): GTSNPN, SVGIG (reference sequence). V shed 7 bases, J shed 8 bases, and the junction held 10 bases outside the gene matches. The CDR3 here is CALLGQGEEPQHF. In DNA form, the CDR3 reads TGTGCCTTACTTGGACAGGGTGAGGAGCCCCAGCATTTT.

This chain connects TRBV6-4 to TRBJ1-5; 9 bases are a match to TRBD1. The CDR3 has 14 amino acids. The trim removed 2 bases at V and 9 bases at J, leaving 5 bases unmatched. Germline CDR1 is MRHNA and CDR2 is SNTAGT. The DNA of the CDR3 is TGTGCCAGCAGTGACGGGGACAGGGCCGGGCCCCAGCATTTT. It yields the protein CASSDGDRAGPQHF.

The chain is built from TRBV28 and TRBJ2-6, with D possibly TRBD1 on 5 matching bases. Between the trimmed V and J ends, which lost 7 bases and 4 bases, there was a span of 11 bases. Germline V gene lookup returns CDR1 MDHEN and CDR2 SYDVKM. The CDR3 runs to 14 residues. The CDR3 DNA reads as TGTGCCAGCAAAACAGGTACCGGGGCCAACGTCCTGACTTTC. Translating it yields CASKTGTGANVLTF.

Only a few counts were recorded for this clone. The chain recombines TRBV2 with TRBJ1-6; tentative D call: TRBD1 (6 bases). V lost 2 bases and J lost 10, with 12 bases in between. Per the germline V gene, CDR1 is SNHLY and CDR2 is FYNNEI. The CDR3 covers 14 residues. The CDR3 region is CASSERGQLSPLHF. Written as DNA, the CDR3 is TGTGCCAGCAGTGAAAGAGGACAGCTCTCACCCCTCCACTTT.

The chain links TRBV9 to TRBJ2-7; possible D gene TRBD1, 5 bases. The CDR3 length is 14 residues. Germline assignment: CDR1 SGDLS and CDR2 YYNGEE. The ends were cut back, 0 bases at V and 9 bases at J, with 16 bases in the middle. As DNA, the CDR3 is TGTGCCAGCAGCGTAGGGAAGGGGCAGACACGGCAGTACTTC. It specifies CASSVGKGQTRQYF.

V and J are TRBV1 and TRBJ2-3; TRBD2 is the table's D call and was not checked against the DNA. TRBV1 is designated a pseudogene. CDR3 size: 16 residues. DNA of the CDR3: TGCACCAGCAGCCAAGATAGCGGGGGGGCTAGAGATACGCAGTATTTT. Its translation is CTSSQDSGGARDTQYF.

V and J are TRBV18 and TRBJ2-7; 7 nucleotides agree with TRBD1. CDR1 is KGHSH, CDR2 LQKENI, per germline. This CDR3 is built from 15 residues. The ends lost 3 bases at V and 0 bases at J; junction bases unmatched: 5. CDR3 amino acids: CASSPGQENSYEQYF. In DNA form, the CDR3 reads TGTGCCAGCTCACCCGGACAGGAGAACTCCTACGAGCAGTACTTC.

V is TRBV5-6 and J is TRBJ2-5; 11 bases align to TRBD2. The germline V gene encodes CDR1 SGHDT and CDR2 YYEEEE. Unmatched junction bases numbered 7, after V lost 4 bases and J lost 2 bases. This CDR3 contains 16 residues. The CDR3 protein is CASSPMGLAAQETQYF. Written as DNA, the CDR3 is TGTGCCAGCAGCCCTATGGGACTAGCGGCGCAAGAGACCCAGTACTTC.

This chain uses TRBV11-2 with TRBJ2-1; no clear D. Germline V gene sequence: CDR1 SGHAT, CDR2 FQNNGV. The germline V and J ends were trimmed by 2 bases and 1 base, with 12 bases remaining between them. This CDR3 region has 16 residues. CDR3 residues: CASSLSPEHSYNEQFF. CDR3 bases: TGTGCCAGCAGCTTATCCCCTGAGCATTCCTACAATGAGCAGTTCTTC.

This chain joins TRBV5-3 and TRBJ2-3; D ambiguous. TRBV5-3 is treated as an ORF (open reading frame) with a function not yet certain. The CDR3 sequence is 16 residues long. The V end lost 5 bases, the J end lost 1 base, and 17 bases lay between the germline ends. In nucleotides, the CDR3 is TGTGCCAGAAGTTACATCGGTAGCCCTTGCACAGATACGCAGTATTTT. It translates to CARSYIGSPCTDTQYF.

Within the sample, this clone is medium-sized. The chain recombines TRBV6-4 with TRBJ2-1; possibly TRBD2 for D (6 bases). CDR1 and CDR2 from the germline V gene are MRHNA and SNTAGT. This CDR3 spans 15 amino acids. Trimming left V 3 bases short and J 5 bases short, with 14 bases between. In DNA form, the CDR3 reads TGTGCCAGCAGTGAAAAAAGCGGCGGGAACAATGAGCAGTTCTTC. Amino acids: CASSEKSGGNNEQFF.

This rearrangement joins TRBV5-6 to TRBJ2-5; 14 nucleotides agree with TRBD2. From germline, CDR1 is SGHDT and CDR2 YYEEEE. V lost 4 bases, J lost 3 bases, and 5 bases stayed unmatched. CDR3 length equals 16 residues. CDR3 protein: CASSGTGLAGEETQYF. The DNA for the CDR3 is TGTGCCAGCAGCGGAACGGGACTAGCGGGGGAAGAGACCCAGTACTTC.

This chain connects TRBV7-8 to TRBJ1-5, with D tentatively TRBD1 (5 bases). Germline CDR1 SGHVS, CDR2 FQNEAQ. This CDR3 is built from 19 residues. V was trimmed by 1 base and J by 2 bases, leaving 21 bases between them. CDR3 in amino acids: CASSLGGRRLGGGNQPQHF. The CDR3 nucleotides read TGTGCCAGCAGCTTAGGTGGTAGGCGCCTCGGGGGTGGCAATCAGCCCCAGCATTTT.

The chain is built from TRBV5-1 and TRBJ2-3, with 9 bases aligning to TRBD2. CDR3 length equals 16 residues. The germline gives CDR1 SGHRS, CDR2 YFSETQ. V trimming: 4 bases; J trimming: 5 bases; junction bases outside the gene matches: 11. This chain's CDR3 is CASSLPRRGGVDTQYF. The DNA for the CDR3 is TGCGCCAGCAGCCTACCCAGGCGGGGGGGCGTAGATACGCAGTATTTT.